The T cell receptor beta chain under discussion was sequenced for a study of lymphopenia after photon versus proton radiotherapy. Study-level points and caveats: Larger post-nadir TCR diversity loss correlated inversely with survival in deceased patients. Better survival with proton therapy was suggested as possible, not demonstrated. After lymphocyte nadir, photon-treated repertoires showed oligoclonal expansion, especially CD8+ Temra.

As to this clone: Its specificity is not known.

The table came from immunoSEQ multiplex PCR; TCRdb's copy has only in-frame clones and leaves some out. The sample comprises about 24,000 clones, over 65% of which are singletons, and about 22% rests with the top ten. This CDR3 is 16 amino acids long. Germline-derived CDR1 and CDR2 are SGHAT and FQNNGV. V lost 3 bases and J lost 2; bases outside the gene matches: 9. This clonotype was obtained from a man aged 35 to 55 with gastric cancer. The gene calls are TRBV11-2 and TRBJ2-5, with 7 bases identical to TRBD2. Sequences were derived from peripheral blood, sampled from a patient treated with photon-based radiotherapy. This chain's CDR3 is CASSLGAGRTQETQYF. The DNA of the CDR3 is TGTGCCAGCAGCTTGGGAGCGGGACGTACACAAGAGACCCAGTACTTC. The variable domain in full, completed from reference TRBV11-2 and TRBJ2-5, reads EAGVAQSPRYKIIEKRQSVAFWCNPISGHATLYWYQQILGQGPKLLIQFQNNGVVDDSQLPKDRFSAERLKGVDSTLKIQPAKLEDSAVYLCASSLGAGRTQETQYFGPGTRLLVL.